Below, 13 T cell receptor beta chains from the same sample are listed, as sequenced in a study of CD8+CD57+ T cells in acquired aplastic anemia. Genomic DNA templated the TCR beta VDJ and CDR3 profiling. Each CDR3 protein gets one entry after TCRdb re-called the reads with MiXCR. Of about 110,000 distinct CDR3 sequences listed, under 60% are singletons. What was sequenced was sorted CD4+, CD8+, or CD8+CD57+ T cells (not recorded which) from PBMCs. All receptors come from a human donor in good health, serving as a control.

This clonotype was seen ten or more times. The chain carries TRBV20-1 and TRBJ2-7; 8 nucleotides line up with TRBD1. From germline, CDR1 is DFQATT and CDR2 SNEGSKA (reference sequence). The CDR3 is made up of 13 amino acids. The V segment lost 5 bases and the J segment 3 bases; nucleotides outside the gene matches: 6. The CDR3 sequence is CSASDTGGYEQYF. The CDR3 DNA reads TGCAGTGCTTCAGATACAGGGGGCTACGAGCAGTACTTC.

V and J are TRBV6-1 and TRBJ1-5; 10 bases are shared with TRBD1. Trimming removed 5 bases from V and 6 bases from J; junction bases left unmatched: 7. Germline V gene sequence: CDR1 MNHNS, CDR2 SASEGT. The CDR3 runs to 15 residues. In DNA form, the CDR3 reads TGTGCCAGCAGTCCCGGGACAGGGGAAGTTCAGCCCCAGCATTTT. Encoded protein: CASSPGTGEVQPQHF.

The chain joins TRBV20-1 to TRBJ2-1, with 11 bases aligning to TRBD2. V shed 4 bases, J shed 0 bases, and the junction held 8 bases outside the gene matches. The CDR3 length is 17 residues. Germline V gene data show CDR1 as DFQATT and CDR2 as SNEGSKA (reference sequence). CDR3 in amino acids: CSANWLAGGVSYNEQFF. DNA of the CDR3: TGCAGTGCTAATTGGCTAGCGGGGGGCGTCTCCTACAATGAGCAGTTCTTC.

This clonotype was observed at least ten times. V usage is TRBV2 and J usage is TRBJ2-5, with 16 bases aligning to TRBD2. Per the germline V gene, CDR1 is SNHLY and CDR2 is FYNNEI. Unmatched junction bases numbered 9, after V lost 7 bases and J lost 4 bases. The CDR3 extends over 17 amino acids. DNA for the CDR3: TGTGCCAGCATCACCGGGACTAGCGGGGGGGCTGGAGAGACCCAGTACTTC. Translation: CASITGTSGGAGETQYF.

This chain links TRBV20-1 with TRBJ2-1; 9 bases line up with TRBD2. Germline loops: CDR1 DFQATT, CDR2 SNEGSKA (reference sequence). The CDR3 totals 14 residues. V trimming: 5 bases; J trimming: 2 bases; junction bases outside the gene matches: 4. The CDR3 bases are TGCAGTGCTGCAGGGACTAGCCCCTACAATGAGCAGTTCTTC. As protein: CSAAGTSPYNEQFF.

The table lists this clonotype with many counts. The chain couples TRBV6-1 to TRBJ2-1; 8 nucleotides line up with TRBD1. J gave up 10 bases and V 10 bases, and 9 bases lay outside the gene matches. The CDR3 is made up of 12 amino acids. The germline gives CDR1 MNHNS, CDR2 SASEGT. As DNA, the CDR3 is TGTGCCACGCAACCAGGGGGCATAGAGCAGTTCTTC. Encoded protein: CATQPGGIEQFF.

This clonotype turned up a few times. V gene TRBV7-3 combines with J gene TRBJ2-7; TRBD2 matches 8 bases. The germline V gene encodes CDR1 SGHTA and CDR2 FQGTGA. Germline trimming cut 5 bases from V and 2 bases from J; bases unmatched to any gene: 8. This CDR3 spans 15 amino acids. CDR3 region: CASSPGLGLAYEQYF. For the CDR3, the DNA is TGTGCCAGCAGCCCGGGACTAGGCCTGGCCTACGAGCAGTACTTC.

This clonotype has a handful of counts. V and J are TRBV20-1 and TRBJ2-3; D is uncertain. The CDR3 totals 13 residues. Trimming left V 5 bases short and J 3 bases short, with 12 bases between. The germline V gene encodes CDR1 DFQATT and CDR2 SNEGSKA (reference sequence). The CDR3 reads CSAPGQETDTQYF. CDR3 DNA: TGCAGTGCTCCCGGGCAAGAGACAGATACGCAGTATTTT.

With regard to this clonotype: It may be a read error: a sequence one base away is much more abundant. The V gene is TRBV30, the J gene TRBJ2-7; D perhaps matches TRBD2 (6 bases). V was clipped by 3 bases and J by 5 bases, with 17 bases between them. Germline CDR1 GTSNPN, CDR2 SVGIG (reference sequence). CDR3 length: 14 amino acids. The DNA of the CDR3 is TGTGCCTGGAGCGCCCGGGAGCTCACCGACGAGCAGTACTTC. Protein product: CAWSARELTDEQYF.

The chain joins TRBV10-3 to TRBJ1-2; D is possibly TRBD1 (6 bases). CDR3 length: 14 amino acids. V lost 7 bases, J lost 4 bases, and 16 bases lay in between. Germline assignment: CDR1 ENHRY and CDR2 SYGVKD. The CDR3 nucleotides are TGTGCCATCATGGGGACACAGGGACCCTATGGCTACACCTTC. Translation gives CAIMGTQGPYGYTF.

The chain has TRBV4-3 and TRBJ1-4; D is unresolved. Germline V gene lookup returns CDR1 LGHNA and CDR2 YSLEER. The CDR3 totals 18 residues. Trimming shortened V by 1 base and J by 7 bases, and 22 bases separated the two germline ends. CDR3 sequence: CASSQASGGLTVGEKLFF. The CDR3 nucleotides read TGCGCCAGCAGCCAAGCATCGGGCGGACTCACGGTCGGTGAAAAACTGTTTTTT.

This clonotype was counted a few times. A much larger clone differs from this one at a single base, so this may be a read error. Because it lacks the conserved phenylalanine or tryptophan at the end, this CDR3 is likely a read error. The CDR3 DNA sequence: TGTGCCAGCAGCTATCAGGGCGACTATGGCTACACCTCC. It encodes CASSYQGDYGYTS. V gene TRBV5-4 combines with J gene TRBJ1-2, with D maybe TRBD1 (5 bases). Trimming stripped 3 bases from V and 3 bases from J, with 9 bases between. This CDR3 comprises 13 residues. Germline CDR1 SGHNT, CDR2 YYREEE (reference sequence).

The genes are TRBV27 and TRBJ1-2; TRBD1 matches 8 bases. This CDR3 region has 16 residues. The germline CDR1 and CDR2 sequences are MNHEY and SMNVEV (reference sequence). V was clipped by 4 bases and J by 4 bases; unmatched bases: 11. The CDR3 DNA sequence: TGTGCCAGCAGTTATCAGGGGGCCCGCACACCCTATGGCTACACCTTC. Translated: CASSYQGARTPYGYTF.